Following are 13 T cell receptor beta chains from one sample sequenced in a study of T cell responses to AZD1222 COVID-19 vaccine. Method: immunoSEQ multiplex PCR; TCRdb's copy keeps in-frame clones and lacks some. The top ten clones hold around 7.8% of a sample with about 140,000 clones, 80% to 90% of them seen once. Material: peripheral blood, obtained on day 0 of AZD1222 vaccination. These receptors were collected from an adult in good health.

J is TRBJ2-1 and V is TRBV2, with no clear D. The CDR3 loop spans 13 amino acids. Germline lookup yields CDR1 SNHLY and CDR2 FYNNEI. V was pared by 5 bases and J by 3 bases, with 8 bases between. CDR3: CASSYLLYNEQFF. The DNA for the CDR3 is TGTGCCAGCAGTTATCTGCTCTACAATGAGCAGTTCTTC.

This clone was picked up a small number of times. This chain uses TRBV28 with TRBJ1-5, with 7 bases that match TRBD1. V lost 5 bases, J lost 5 bases, and 15 bases stayed unmatched. The CDR3 is 17 residues long. Germline V CDR1 and CDR2: MDHEN, SYDVKM. The CDR3 spells CASSRPVDTGVYQPQHF. Here the CDR3 DNA reads TGTGCCAGCAGTCGTCCCGTAGATACAGGGGTTTATCAGCCCCAGCATTTT.

The chain carries TRBV29-1 and TRBJ1-2, with TRBD1 matching over 7 bases. Losses at the gene ends were 6 bases for V and 8 bases for J; bases not matched to a gene: 6. The germline gives CDR1 SQVTM, CDR2 ANQGSEA. This CDR3 is 11 amino acids long. The CDR3 loop reads CSVTGVEGYTF. The CDR3 DNA follows: TGCAGCGTAACAGGGGTAGAGGGCTACACCTTC.

This chain uses TRBV10-1 with TRBJ1-2; no definite D call. The germline gives CDR1 WNHNN, CDR2 SYGVQD (reference sequence). The CDR3 is 13 amino acids. V was trimmed by 6 bases and J by 0 bases, leaving 8 bases between them. The CDR3 DNA reads as TGCGCCAGCAGCTTAAGGACTAACTATGGCTACACCTTC. Its protein product is CASSLRTNYGYTF.

The chain combines TRBV12-3 or TRBV12-4 with TRBJ2-7; tentatively, D is TRBD1 (6 bases). The V end lost 6 bases, the J end lost 4 bases, and 10 bases lay between the germline ends. This CDR3 region has 12 residues. CDR3 in amino acids: CASSSTGYEQYF. CDR3 sequence (DNA): TGTGCCAGCAGCTCAACAGGGTACGAGCAGTACTTC.

This clone was counted between two and nine times. The rearrangement joins TRBV20-1 to TRBJ2-3; possible D gene TRBD2, 5 bases. The V and J ends lost 4 bases and 5 bases respectively, with 7 bases between them. The CDR3 is made up of 11 amino acids. The germline gives CDR1 DFQATT, CDR2 SNEGSKA (reference sequence). CDR3 amino acids: CSAIRGDTQYF. The CDR3 DNA follows: TGCAGTGCTATACGGGGAGATACGCAGTATTTT.

The chain joins TRBV3-1 (or the pseudogene TRBV3-2) to TRBJ1-5; tentatively, D is TRBD1 (5 bases). Trimming pared 1 base from V and 6 bases from J, leaving 7 bases between. Germline CDR1 and CDR2: LGHDT and YNNKEL (reference sequence). The CDR3 loop spans 13 amino acids. Here the CDR3 reads CASSQGGSQPQHF. The DNA of the CDR3 is TGTGCCAGCAGCCAAGGGGGGAGTCAGCCCCAGCATTTT.

The rearrangement joins TRBV18 to TRBJ1-2; D is unresolved. The CDR3 covers 14 residues. Germline V lookup: CDR1 KGHSH, CDR2 LQKENI. V was clipped by 3 bases and J by 4 bases, with 12 bases between them. The CDR3 coding sequence is TGTGCCAGCTCACCCAATTGGCAGACCTATGGCTACACCTTC. Its protein product is CASSPNWQTYGYTF.

The J gene is TRBJ1-5, the V gene TRBV7-8, with D maybe TRBD1 (5 bases). This CDR3 spans 13 amino acids. With 5 bases removed from V and 5 bases from J, the gap between germline ends came to 10 bases. CDR1 is SGHVS and CDR2 is FQNEAQ in the germline V gene. The CDR3 sequence is CASSGTVDQPQHF. For the CDR3, the DNA is TGTGCCAGCAGCGGGACCGTCGATCAGCCCCAGCATTTT.

This chain uses TRBV5-1 with TRBJ2-7, with D unresolved. The CDR3 consists of 15 residues. Trimming pared 4 bases from V and 3 bases from J, leaving 17 bases between. Germline V gene data show CDR1 as SGHRS and CDR2 as YFSETQ. The CDR3 protein is CASSTSFPGDYEQYF. DNA for the CDR3: TGCGCCAGCAGCACCTCGTTCCCTGGGGACTACGAGCAGTACTTC.

The chain carries TRBV5-1 and TRBJ1-2; D uncertain. V lost 4 bases to trimming and J lost 5 bases, with 15 bases between them. This CDR3 is 14 amino acids long. Germline V lookup: CDR1 SGHRS, CDR2 YFSETQ. CDR3 bases: TGCGCCAGCAGCCCTCGAGCGGAACCTTATGGCTACACCTTC. Protein sequence: CASSPRAEPYGYTF.

This sequence joins TRBV9 and TRBJ1-1; D is uncertain. Germline V lookup: CDR1 SGDLS, CDR2 YYNGEE. The ends were cut back, 0 bases at V and 5 bases at J, with 8 bases in the middle. The CDR3 consists of 13 residues. CDR3 region: CASSVGAGTEAFF. DNA of the CDR3: TGTGCCAGCAGCGTAGGGGCGGGGACTGAAGCTTTCTTT.

The rearrangement links TRBV23-1 to TRBJ2-5, with D perhaps matching TRBD1 (6 bases). TRBV23-1 is labeled an ORF, and its function is uncertain. The CDR3 is 15 residues long. The V and J ends lost 1 base and 2 bases respectively, with 11 bases between them. The CDR3 region has the DNA TGCGCCAGCAGTCAATGTTGGGGGCAGCAAGAGACCCAGTACTTC. Residues: CASSQCWGQQETQYF.